Sequencing of this T cell receptor (beta chain) was carried out in a study of read filtering for tumor transcriptome and immune sequencing. This library used approximately 0.4 ug RNA and molecular barcoded adaptors spanning alpha/delta and beta/gamma chains. TCRdb fed the reads into MiXCR, producing one record per CDR3 protein. The sample lists over 45,000 distinct CDR3 sequences; less than 25% were seen once. This clonotype turned up a few times. As yet, its antigen is unknown. Whole-study findings and limits: In IR-seq, single-read clonotypes were approximately 83% of clonotypes but 3% to 3.5% of reads.

The V end lost 9 bases, the J end lost 1 base, and 10 bases lay between the germline ends. CDR1 is SNHLY, CDR2 FYNNEI, per germline. This CDR3 contains 13 residues. The receptor's source is a donor aged 40 or over with multiple myeloma. The chain has TRBV2 and TRBJ1-5; no clear D. Sequenced: a population of CD138-negative cells sorted from bone marrow. This CDR3 reads CASAYGSNQPQHF. In DNA form, the CDR3 reads TGTGCCAGTGCCTACGGGAGCAATCAGCCCCAGCATTTT.